A selection of T cell receptor beta chains follows, all from one sample in a study of T-cell reconstitution after alpha-beta-depleted transplantation in children. TCRdb independently ran MiXCR on the PCR reads; one entry per CDR3 protein. Of 97,000 or so distinct CDR3 sequences detected, over 6% appear once; the ten largest clones hold about 15%. The specimen comprised PBMCs, sampled before TCRalphabeta/CD19-depleted stem cell transplant. These receptors came from a boy younger than 10 with acute lymphoblastic leukemia, due to receive a stem cell transplant. CDR3s include the opening cysteine and the closing phenylalanine or tryptophan. The order of the fields is J gene, V gene, D gene, clone size, CDR3 DNA, CDR3 protein. The D gene is left open where the match is weak. Where a row states a size, it is once, few, many or the class of an expanded clone; other rows omit it.

TRBJ2-2,TRBV7-6,NA,NA,TGTGCCAGCAGCTACCGGGGAAACACCGGGGAGCTGTTTTTT,CASSYRGNTGELFF
TRBJ2-7,TRBV21-1,NA,few,TGTGCCAGCAGCGAGGGACAGGGCTACCTCTCCTACGAGCAGTACTTC,CASSEGQGYLSYEQYF
TRBJ2-7,TRBV4-1,NA,few,TGCGCCAGCAGCCAAGGACAGAAGCAGTACTTC,CASSQGQKQYF
TRBJ1-5,TRBV6-5,NA,NA,TGTGCCAGCAGTTACCCTAACAGGGATCAGCCCCAGCATTTT,CASSYPNRDQPQHF
TRBJ2-3,TRBV5-1,NA,many,TGCGCCAGCAGCTTGGGCATTACAGATACGCAGTATTTT,CASSLGITDTQYF
TRBJ2-5,TRBV7-8,NA,NA,TGTGCCAGCAGCCCGTACGTAAGCGGTAAAGAGACCCAGTACTTC,CASSPYVSGKETQYF
TRBJ2-2,TRBV5-6,TRBD2,many,TGTGCCAGCAGCTTATCCCCGCTAGCGGCCGGGGAGCTGTTTTTT,CASSLSPLAAGELFF
TRBJ1-3,TRBV4-3,NA,NA,TGCGCCAGCAGCCAAGTATCGACAAAAGGCTCTGGAAACACCATATATTTT,CASSQVSTKGSGNTIYF
TRBJ1-1,TRBV5-1,TRBD1,few,TGCGCCAGCAGCCACACGGGACAGCTGAACACTGAAGCTTTCTTT,CASSHTGQLNTEAFF
TRBJ1-2,TRBV4-1,TRBD1,many,TGCGCCAGCAGCCAAGGACAGGGATACGGCTACACCTTC,CASSQGQGYGYTF
TRBJ2-5,TRBV20-1,NA,few,TGCAGTGCTCCACCCACTGCAAGTCCGGGTACCCAGTACTTC,CSAPPTASPGTQYF
TRBJ2-1,TRBV5-1,NA,many,TGCGCCAGCAGCCCAAAGCCTTTGGACAATGAGCAGTTCTTC,CASSPKPLDNEQFF
TRBJ1-1,TRBV27,NA,NA,TGTGCCAGCAGCGGACAGTGCTGGGAAGCTTTCTTT,CASSGQCWEAFF
TRBJ1-5,TRBV7-2,TRBD1,NA,TGTGCCAGCTCCGACAGGGGAGGAAGCAATCAGCCCCAGCATTTT,CASSDRGGSNQPQHF
TRBJ1-3,TRBV4-2,TRBD1,few,TGTGCCAGCAGCCAAGGAGGCCCGGGACAGGGGGGAAACACCATATATTTT,CASSQGGPGQGGNTIYF
TRBJ2-1,TRBV6-1,TRBD2,many,TGTGCCTCCAGAGGAGCGGGGGGGCATTGGGAGCAGTTCTTC,CASRGAGGHWEQFF
TRBJ2-1,TRBV3-1,NA,many,TGTGCCAGCAGCCAAGCCCGAGAGCGATGGTTCTTC,CASSQARERWFF
TRBJ1-2,TRBV14,TRBD1,few,TGTGCCAGCAGCCACTTGGACAGGGTCCTTACCTATGGCTACACCTTC,CASSHLDRVLTYGYTF
TRBJ2-7,TRBV18,NA,NA,TGTGCCAGCTCACCGCTCGAAACCTACGAGCAGTACTTC,CASSPLETYEQYF
TRBJ1-1,TRBV20-1,TRBD1,few,TGCAGTGCTGACGGGACAGGGGGCGTTTCGGCTTTCTTT,CSADGTGGVSAFF
TRBJ1-1,TRBV5-1,NA,few,TGCGCCAGCAGCTTGAACTACTTGGGGTCCACTGAAGCTTTCTTT,CASSLNYLGSTEAFF
TRBJ2-2,TRBV9,NA,many,TGTGCCAGCAGCGCCCGGGGCCTGGGCACCGGGGAGCTGTTTTTT,CASSARGLGTGELFF
TRBJ1-4,TRBV6-6,NA,NA,TGTGCCAGCAGTTACTCTGAGGTTGAAAAACTGTTTTTT,CASSYSEVEKLFF
TRBJ2-7,TRBV20-1,TRBD1,few,TGCAGTGCCGCCGCCCCTTCAGGGGGCTTATCCTACGAGCAGTACTTC,CSAAAPSGGLSYEQYF
TRBJ2-3,TRBV12-3/TRBV12-4,TRBD2,many,TGTGCCAGCACCCGGGGAGCGGGGGGAGATACGCAGTATTTT,CASTRGAGGDTQYF
TRBJ2-3,TRBV6-2/TRBV6-3,NA,NA,TGTGCCAGCACTCCCCCCGGAGATACGCAGTATTTT,CASTPPGDTQYF
TRBJ2-3,TRBV24-1,TRBD1,few,TGTGCCACCAGTGATTTCCGGGACAGTTCAGATACGCAGTATTTT,CATSDFRDSSDTQYF
TRBJ1-1,TRBV10-3,NA,many,TGTGCCATCACTTTTGGACAGAACCCTCCCATGGGGGAAGCTTTCTTT,CAITFGQNPPMGEAFF
TRBJ1-2,TRBV14,NA,NA,TGTGCCAGCAGCCAAGACCCCTACAGCGGCTACACCTTC,CASSQDPYSGYTF
TRBJ1-2,TRBV5-6,NA,many,TGTGCCAGCAGCCCAGGGGCAAACTATGGCTACACCTTC,CASSPGANYGYTF
TRBJ1-5,TRBV24-1,NA,NA,TGTGCCACCAGTGAGGGTTCGAGCAATCAGCCCCAGCATTTT,CATSEGSSNQPQHF
TRBJ1-2,TRBV9,NA,few,TGTGCCAGCAGCGTAGCTACAGCTTATGGCTACACCTTC,CASSVATAYGYTF
TRBJ1-4,TRBV20-1,NA,NA,TGCAGTGCTAACCCAGCCAGGTGGACGAATGAAAAACTGTTTTTT,CSANPARWTNEKLFF
TRBJ2-5,TRBV7-8,NA,many,TGTGCCAGCAGCTTAACCGGGGTGTACCAAGAGACCCAGTACTTC,CASSLTGVYQETQYF
TRBJ1-1,TRBV2,NA,many,TGTGCCCCAGCCAGGGAAAGCATTCTCGCTGAAGCTTTCTTT,CAPARESILAEAFF
TRBJ2-3,TRBV4-2,TRBD2,few,TGTGCCAGCAGCCCCCGGGGGACTAGCGGGGGGGCAGAGGCAGATACGCAGTATTTT,CASSPRGTSGGAEADTQYF
TRBJ2-5,TRBV7-2,TRBD1,few,TGTGCCAGCAGCAAACAGAACAGGGGGCGGCAAGAGACCCAGTACTTC,CASSKQNRGRQETQYF
TRBJ2-3,TRBV14,NA,NA,TGTGCCAGCAGCGCGGGATTTTATACGCAGTATTTT,CASSAGFYTQYF
TRBJ1-2,TRBV29-1,NA,few,TGCAGCGTCGACAGCCGAGAGGGCTATGGCTACACCTTC,CSVDSREGYGYTF
TRBJ2-7,TRBV5-5,NA,many,TGTGCCAGCACCCATGTCGGCAGAATCTACGAGCAGTACTTC,CASTHVGRIYEQYF